This T cell receptor (beta chain) was sequenced during a study of CD8 T cells in Susac syndrome. The CDR3 runs 16 residues. V lost 5 bases to trimming and J lost 2 bases, with 16 bases between them. Per the germline V gene, CDR1 is LNHDA and CDR2 is SQIVND (reference sequence). Random hexamers were used to reverse transcribe roughly 0.45 to 1 ug of RNA. TCRdb independently ran MiXCR on the immunoSEQ multiplex PCR reads; one entry per CDR3 protein. The table lists 150,000 to 200,000 distinct CDR3 sequences, approximately 95% of them singletons. J is TRBJ1-5 and V is TRBV19; no firm D call. This TCR was sampled from a human donor in good health. Sample: CD4+ T cells from PBMCs. CDR3 protein: CASSRSIFLGNQPQHF. CDR3 coding DNA: TGTGCCAGTAGTCGATCCATTTTCCTGGGCAATCAGCCCCAGCATTTT.